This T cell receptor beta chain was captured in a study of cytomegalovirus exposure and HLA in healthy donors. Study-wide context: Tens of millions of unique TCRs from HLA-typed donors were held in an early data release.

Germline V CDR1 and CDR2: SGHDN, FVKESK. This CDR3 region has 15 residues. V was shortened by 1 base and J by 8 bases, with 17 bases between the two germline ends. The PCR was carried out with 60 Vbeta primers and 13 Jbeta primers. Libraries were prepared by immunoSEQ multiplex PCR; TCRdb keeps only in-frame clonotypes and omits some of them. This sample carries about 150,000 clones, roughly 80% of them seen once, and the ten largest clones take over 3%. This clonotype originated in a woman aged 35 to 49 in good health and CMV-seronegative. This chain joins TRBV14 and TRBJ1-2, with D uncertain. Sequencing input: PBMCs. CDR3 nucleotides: TGTGCCAGCAGCCAAGTAACGGTGCGGGCGCTGGGCTACACCTTC. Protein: CASSQVTVRALGYTF.